The entry below gives a single T cell receptor beta chain sequence along with its context. What it binds is unknown. Deletions cut 6 bases from V and 6 bases from J, with 6 bases between. The CDR3 spans 12 residues. From germline, CDR1 is SNHLY and CDR2 FYNNEI. ViraFEST expansion of antigen-specific CD4+ T cells with viral peptide pools preceded sequencing. Researchers isolated CD4+ T cells once approximately eleven days of culture had elapsed. Two-dose vaccination with either BNT162b2 or mRNA-1273 was given to the participants. With around 10 ug/ml peptides and about 10 IU/ml IL-2, approximately 2.1 million PBMC per well were cultured. TCRdb's table, derived via immunoSEQ multiplex PCR, lists solely in-frame clones and lacks some. This sample carries tens of thousands of clones, roughly 80% of them seen once, and the ten largest clones take 2%. The sample is drawn from a study of vaccination effects on CD4 cells after COVID-19. General observations from the study: Healthy vaccinees had only 1 of 255 vaccine-induced clones cross-react with common cold coronaviruses. Marked contraction was observed in infection-induced and vaccine-induced clones late after vaccination.

This sequence originates from a human donor who received a COVID-19 vaccine. The J gene is TRBJ1-6, the V gene TRBV2; unclear D gene. Material: CD4+ T cells from PBMCs cultured with HCoV-OC43 spike peptides, obtained after COVID-19 vaccination. Subset in this sample: HCoV-OC43 spike overlapping peptide pool stimulation. CDR3 sequence (DNA): TGTGCCAGCAGGCAGCCTAATTCACCCCTCCACTTT. It encodes CASRQPNSPLHF.